These 19 T cell receptor beta chains share one sample of origin, sequenced in a study of T cell responses to AZD1222 COVID-19 vaccine. Libraries were prepared by immunoSEQ multiplex PCR; TCRdb keeps only in-frame clonotypes and omits some of them. In the table there are more than 95,000 clones, around nine tenths of which are singletons. Sample: peripheral blood, taken 28 days after the second dose of the MenACWY control vaccine. These receptors were obtained from an adult who received the MenACWY meningococcal vaccine as a control.

This chain links TRBV6-2 or TRBV6-3 with TRBJ2-7; no reliable D call. This CDR3 has 11 residues. Between the trimmed V and J ends, which lost 5 bases and 2 bases, there was a span of 4 bases. In germline, CDR1 is MNHEY, CDR2 SVGEGT. CDR3 region: CASSGAYEQYF. The DNA of the CDR3 is TGTGCCAGCAGTGGAGCCTACGAGCAGTACTTC.

The chain recombines TRBV3-1 (or the pseudogene TRBV3-2) with TRBJ1-4; D gene unclear. The germline V gene has CDR1 LGHDT and CDR2 YNNKEL (reference sequence). The CDR3 extends over 15 amino acids. V dropped 4 bases and J dropped 5 bases, with 14 bases sitting between them. The CDR3 nucleotides read TGTGCCAGCAGCCCTAACTCAGGTCGCAATGAAAAACTGTTTTTT. Protein product: CASSPNSGRNEKLFF.

The chain's CDR3 is CASSLGGQAYGYTF. In nucleotides, the CDR3 is TGTGCCAGCAGTTTAGGGGGACAGGCTTATGGCTACACCTTC. The J gene is TRBJ1-2, the V gene TRBV27, with 8 bases that match TRBD1. CDR1 is MNHEY and CDR2 is SMNVEV in the germline V gene (reference sequence). Trimming at V came to 2 bases and at J to 5 bases, leaving 4 bases not matched to a gene. The CDR3 extends over 14 amino acids.

The chain has TRBV7-9 and TRBJ1-1; D uncertain. V lost 1 base, J lost 11 bases, and 8 bases lay in between. This CDR3 contains 11 residues. Per germline, CDR1 SEHNR and CDR2 FQNEAQ (reference sequence). CDR3 amino acids: CASSLVQEAFF. The CDR3, as DNA: TGTGCCAGCAGCTTAGTTCAGGAGGCTTTCTTT.

The CDR3, as DNA: TGTGCCAGCAGTGACAGTGGGGATCGAAGGGGCGGCTACACCTTC. It encodes CASSDSGDRRGGYTF. V and J are TRBV6-4 and TRBJ1-2, with D perhaps matching TRBD1 (5 bases). CDR1 MRHNA and CDR2 SNTAGT come from the germline V gene. Trimming left V 2 bases short and J 8 bases short, with 18 bases between. The CDR3 covers 15 residues.

The rearrangement uses TRBV7-3 and TRBJ1-6; D gene uncertain. The CDR3 spans 14 residues. In germline, CDR1 is SGHTA, CDR2 FQGTGA. Trimming shortened V by 0 bases and J by 7 bases, and 7 bases separated the two germline ends. CDR3 sequence (DNA): TGTGCCAGCAGCTTAACGCTCGGAAATTCACCCCTCCACTTT. Translating it yields CASSLTLGNSPLHF.

This clone has more than one count but fewer than ten. This rearrangement joins TRBV7-2 to TRBJ2-7, with 9 bases identical to TRBD1. Germline assignment: CDR1 SGHTA and CDR2 FQGNSA. The CDR3 totals 15 residues. Trimming removed 7 bases from V and 2 bases from J; junction bases left unmatched: 9. CDR3 sequence reads: CASTRGRTGAYEQYF. Here the CDR3 DNA reads TGTGCCAGCACCCGTGGCCGGACAGGGGCCTACGAGCAGTACTTC.

This chain links TRBV29-1 with TRBJ1-2; 8 positions agree with TRBD1. The CDR3 has 12 amino acids. V was clipped by 6 bases and J by 1 base; unmatched bases: 1. Per germline, CDR1 SQVTM and CDR2 ANQGSEA. In DNA, the CDR3 is TGCAGCGTGGACAGGGTTAACTATGGCTACACCTTC. It yields the protein CSVDRVNYGYTF. The complete variable domain, with remaining parts taken from reference TRBV29-1 and TRBJ1-2, reads SAVISQKPSRDICQRGTSLTIQCQVDSQVTMMFWYRQQPGQSLTLIATANQGSEATYESGFVIDKFPISRPNLTFSTLTVSNMSPEDSSIYLCSVDRVNYGYTFGSGTRLTVV.

The chain recombines TRBV9 with TRBJ1-3; D is perhaps TRBD1 (5 bases). V was trimmed by 4 bases and J by 0 bases, leaving 23 bases between them. There are 19 residues in the CDR3. The V gene's germline CDR1 is SGDLS and CDR2 YYNGEE. The CDR3 DNA is TGTGCCAGCAGCCCCCTCCAGGGCCCCGACGGGGCCTCTGGAAACACCATATATTTT. Translating it yields CASSPLQGPDGASGNTIYF.

The chain uses TRBV5-1 and TRBJ2-5; TRBD2 matches at 8 bases. CDR3 length equals 15 residues. After removal of 6 bases from V and 1 base from J, the junction contained 8 bases not matched to a gene. Germline values: CDR1 SGHRS, CDR2 YFSETQ. This chain's CDR3 is CASNEVLAGQETQYF. The CDR3 coding sequence is TGCGCCAGCAACGAGGTCCTAGCGGGCCAAGAGACCCAGTACTTC.

The chain links TRBV18 to TRBJ2-2, with 7 positions matching TRBD1. J lost 1 base, V lost 3 bases, and 5 bases had no gene match. Per germline, CDR1 KGHSH and CDR2 LQKENI. CDR3 size: 16 residues. The CDR3 bases are TGTGCCAGCTCACCGTGGCAGGGGGAGAACACCGGGGAGCTGTTTTTT. Translation: CASSPWQGENTGELFF.

The chain couples TRBV24-1 to TRBJ2-1; weak D call: TRBD2 (7 bases). This CDR3 has 16 residues. Trimming removed 10 bases from V and 2 bases from J, with 20 bases in between. Germline V gene lookup returns CDR1 KGHDR and CDR2 SFDVKD. Written as DNA, the CDR3 is TGTGCCACAGGGGGAGGGAGGGGTCGCACCTACAATGAGCAGTTCTTC. Amino acids: CATGGGRGRTYNEQFF.

The chain recombines TRBV5-6 with TRBJ1-4; D unresolved. Germline V gene lookup returns CDR1 SGHDT and CDR2 YYEEEE. There are 16 residues in the CDR3. V was pared by 4 bases and J by 4 bases, with 17 bases between. CDR3 nucleotide sequence: TGTGCCAGCAGCCCTGGCGGCCCGAGGGATAATGAAAAACTGTTTTTT. Translating it yields CASSPGGPRDNEKLFF.

V gene TRBV7-3 combines with J gene TRBJ2-2; the match to TRBD1 covers 7 bases. The CDR3 runs 15 residues. Germline CDR1 is SGHTA and CDR2 is FQGTGA. V was pared by 5 bases and J by 5 bases, with 8 bases of the junction left unmatched. This CDR3 is CASSPGVGQTGELFF. CDR3 bases: TGTGCCAGCAGCCCAGGGGTGGGACAGACCGGGGAGCTGTTTTTT. Full variable domain (missing parts from reference TRBV7-3 and TRBJ2-2): GAGVSQTPSNKVTEKGKYVELRCDPISGHTALYWYRQSLGQGPEFLIYFQGTGAADDSGLPNDRFFAVRPEGSVSTLKIQRTERGDSAVYLCASSPGVGQTGELFFGEGSRLTVL.

J is TRBJ1-4 and V is TRBV20-1; 8 bases line up with TRBD1. The CDR3 has 14 residues. Germline loops: CDR1 DFQATT, CDR2 SNEGSKA (reference sequence). V gave up 3 bases and J gave up 6 bases; unmatched junction bases: 6. DNA of the CDR3: TGCAGTGCTAGTGACAGGGGAGGCTATGAAAAACTGTTTTTT. Translated, it gives CSASDRGGYEKLFF.

The CDR3 loop is CASSPTLTRQETQYF. The CDR3 coding sequence is TGTGCCAGCTCACCCACTTTGACACGGCAAGAGACCCAGTACTTC. This rearrangement joins TRBV18 to TRBJ2-5; D is uncertain. The CDR3 runs to 15 residues. Trimming removed 3 bases from V and 2 bases from J, with 13 bases in between. Germline CDR1 is KGHSH and CDR2 is LQKENI. Drawing the rest from reference TRBV18 and TRBJ2-5, the complete variable domain is NAGVMQNPRHLVRRRGQEARLRCSPMKGHSHVYWYRQLPEEGLKFMVYLQKENIIDESGMPKERFSAEFPKEGPSILRIQQVVRGDSAAYFCASSPTLTRQETQYFGPGTRLLVL.

The V call is TRBV27, the J call TRBJ2-6, with D uncertain. This CDR3 spans 13 amino acids. From germline, CDR1 is MNHEY and CDR2 SMNVEV (reference sequence). The V end was cut by 6 bases, the J end by 0 bases, with 3 bases between. The CDR3 protein is CASRPSGANVLTF. CDR3 in DNA: TGTGCCAGCAGGCCCTCTGGGGCCAACGTCCTGACTTTC.

The CDR3 sequence is CASSPPSSREQYF. The CDR3 DNA sequence: TGTGCCAGCAGCCCTCCTAGCTCGAGGGAGCAGTACTTC. The chain joins TRBV7-2 to TRBJ2-7; TRBD2 is a possible D gene (5 bases). The CDR3 length is 13 residues. The germline V and J ends were trimmed by 5 bases and 7 bases, with 15 bases remaining between them. Germline-derived CDR1 and CDR2 are SGHTA and FQGNSA.

V gene TRBV19 combines with J gene TRBJ1-2, with TRBD1 matching 7 bases. The CDR3 extends over 13 amino acids. Germline V gene sequence: CDR1 LNHDA, CDR2 SQIVND (reference sequence). V gave up 7 bases and J gave up 5 bases; unmatched junction bases: 7. CDR3 DNA: TGTGCCAGTACCAGTGACAGGGAATATGGCTACACCTTC. Protein: CASTSDREYGYTF.